This T cell receptor beta chain was recovered during a study of T-cell memory formation after mild COVID-19. Study information: TCR clusters mostly belonged to single donors. Findings and limits, study-wide: Chiefly within CM and EM were the contracting CD4+ clones; CD8+ ones were within EMRA. Some clones that responded were present in memory (sampled pre-infection), which suggests cross-reactive memory joined.

MiXCR was run by TCRdb on the 5' RACE reads, yielding one entry per CDR3 protein. The sample has a few hundred thousand distinct CDR3 sequences; 8% to 9% are singletons. The CDR3 runs to 15 residues. Trimming removed 5 bases from V and 1 base from J, with 11 bases in between. Per germline, CDR1 SGHTA and CDR2 FQGNSA. This clonotype has just a few counts. The antigen is unknown. The chain is built from TRBV7-2 and TRBJ2-2; D remains unclear. Sequencing was carried out using PBMCs or a T cell subset sorted from them (not recorded which). The source of this sequence is a man younger than 35 who had mild COVID-19 (a few samples of this study predate the infection). Cell type and time point are not known. CDR3 region: CASSALGWNTGELFF. The DNA for the CDR3 is TGTGCCAGCAGCGCCCTCGGGTGGAACACCGGGGAGCTGTTTTTT.